A single sample is the source of the 10 T cell receptor beta chains below, sequenced in a study of blood T cell repertoires in COVID-19. TCRdb keeps only in-frame clones here, not all; method: immunoSEQ multiplex PCR. The profile shows some 150,000 clones, around 90% of them singletons. Sequences were obtained from peripheral blood. These receptors were taken from a woman older than 75 with acute or convalescent COVID-19.

The V call is TRBV4-3, the J call TRBJ1-2; 8 nucleotides match TRBD1. Germline V gene lookup returns CDR1 LGHNA and CDR2 YSLEER. With 2 bases clipped from V and 7 bases from J, the junction kept 6 bases outside the gene matches. The CDR3 has 14 residues. Written as DNA, the CDR3 is TGCGCCAGCAGCCAAACGACAGGGGATATTGGCTACACCTTC. It is translated as CASSQTTGDIGYTF.

V usage is TRBV4-1 and J usage is TRBJ1-3; 10 bases agree with TRBD1. Trimming at V came to 5 bases and at J to 0 bases, leaving 7 bases not matched to a gene. Germline V gives CDR1 MGHRA, CDR2 YSYEKL. The CDR3 covers 17 residues. CDR3 residues: CASSVRTGGTSGNTIYF. As DNA, the CDR3 is TGCGCCAGCAGCGTACGGACAGGGGGAACCTCTGGAAACACCATATATTTT.

V usage is TRBV30 and J usage is TRBJ1-1; no clear D. V dropped 5 bases and J dropped 2 bases, with 18 bases sitting between them. The CDR3 totals 15 residues. Germline V gene sequence: CDR1 GTSNPN, CDR2 SVGIG (reference sequence). This chain's CDR3 is CAWRLASNRNTEAFF. The CDR3 DNA reads TGTGCCTGGCGGCTAGCTTCAAACCGCAACACTGAAGCTTTCTTT.

The chain joins TRBV30 to TRBJ1-2; 7 bases match TRBD1. Germline CDR1 GTSNPN, CDR2 SVGIG (reference sequence). The CDR3 sequence is 13 residues long. Trimming cost V 3 bases and J 2 bases; bases outside gene matches: 3. The CDR3 DNA follows: TGTGCCTGGAGGGGGACAGTCAACTATGGCTACACCTTC. Its protein product is CAWRGTVNYGYTF.

The chain carries TRBV19 and TRBJ1-6; perhaps TRBD1 as D (6 bases). Germline V gives CDR1 LNHDA, CDR2 SQIVND (reference sequence). V was cut by 8 bases and J by 0 bases, with 11 bases left in between. The CDR3 length is 15 residues. The CDR3 loop reads CASRTASSYNSPLHF. In nucleotides, the CDR3 is TGTGCCAGTCGGACAGCAAGCTCCTATAATTCACCCCTCCACTTT.

The chain is built from TRBV5-1 and TRBJ2-1, with 8 bases matching TRBD1. After removal of 1 base from V and 5 bases from J, the junction contained 5 bases not matched to a gene. The germline V gene encodes CDR1 SGHRS and CDR2 YFSETQ. This CDR3 region has 15 residues. The CDR3: CASSLKTGADNEQFF. The CDR3, as DNA: TGCGCCAGCAGCTTGAAGACAGGGGCAGACAATGAGCAGTTCTTC.

V is TRBV15 and J is TRBJ1-2, with 8 bases identical to TRBD1. V shed 2 bases, J shed 9 bases, and the junction held 5 bases outside the gene matches. Germline lookup yields CDR1 LNHNV and CDR2 YYDKDF (reference sequence). The CDR3 has 13 amino acids. The CDR3 is CATSRQGASRYTF. In nucleotides, the CDR3 is TGTGCCACCAGCAGACAGGGGGCGAGTCGCTACACCTTC.

The sample holds one count of this clone. The chain has TRBV7-3 and TRBJ2-1; the match to TRBD2 covers 8 bases. CDR3 length: 15 residues. Germline CDR1 and CDR2: SGHTA and FQGTGA. Unmatched junction bases numbered 7, after V lost 4 bases and J lost 5 bases. CDR3 sequence: CASSSGLAGDNEQFF. The CDR3 bases are TGTGCCAGCAGCTCCGGACTAGCCGGGGACAATGAGCAGTTCTTC.

V is TRBV19 and J is TRBJ1-1; D gene ambiguous. CDR3 length: 12 amino acids. With 4 bases removed from V and 1 base from J, the gap between germline ends came to 4 bases. The germline CDR1 and CDR2 sequences are LNHDA and SQIVND (reference sequence). This CDR3 is CASSRGNTEAFF. CDR3 nucleotide sequence: TGTGCCAGTAGTAGAGGGAACACTGAAGCTTTCTTT.

The J gene is TRBJ2-7, the V gene TRBV5-1; the D gene is possibly TRBD2 (7 bases). V shed 2 bases and J shed 3 bases, with 12 bases lying between them. The CDR3 contains 14 residues. Germline V lookup: CDR1 SGHRS, CDR2 YFSETQ. The CDR3: CASSFGGQIYEQYF. CDR3 nucleotide sequence: TGCGCCAGCAGCTTCGGGGGGCAAATCTACGAGCAGTACTTC.